Each of the 8 T cell receptor beta chains below was sequenced from the same sample in a study of post-analysis software for immune sequencing data. Findings of the study overall: Roughly 5 TRBV segments, including TRBV5-6, TRBV5-1 and TRBV20-1, were more frequent in patients than controls.

No antigens are known for them. TCR beta libraries were prepared from cDNA with unique molecular identifiers. TCRdb used MiXCR to reprocess the PCR reads, holding one entry per CDR3 protein. The data hold fewer than 700,000 distinct CDR3 sequences, with about 44% observed a single time. Source material: blood. These receptors were obtained from a girl aged 10 to 17 with multiple sclerosis.

In this sample, this clonotype turned up a few times. Written as DNA, the CDR3 is TGCAGCGGCTGGAAAGGCACAGATACGCAGTATTTT. Its translation: CSGWKGTDTQYF. V and J are TRBV29-1 and TRBJ2-3; D is uncertain. CDR3 length equals 12 residues. The ends were cut back, 7 bases at V and 1 base at J, with 9 bases in the middle. Germline V gene data show CDR1 as SQVTM and CDR2 as ANQGSEA.

The rearrangement joins TRBV7-9 to TRBJ2-5, with 13 bases identical to TRBD2. The CDR3 runs 16 residues. Germline V CDR1 and CDR2: SEHNR, FQNEAQ (reference sequence). With V trimmed by 3 bases and J by 1 base, 2 bases remained unmatched. CDR3 DNA: TGTGCCAGCAGCTTGGGGACTAGCGGGGTCCAAGAGACCCAGTACTTC. Its protein product is CASSLGTSGVQETQYF. The variable domain in full, completed from reference TRBV7-9 and TRBJ2-5, reads DTGVSQNPRHKITKRGQNVTFRCDPISEHNRLYWYRQTLGQGPEFLTYFQNEAQLEKSRLLSDRFSAERPKGSFSTLEIQRTEQGDSAMYLCASSLGTSGVQETQYFGPGTRLLVL.

V is TRBV20-1 and J is TRBJ2-7; tentative D call: TRBD2 (6 bases). Trimming took 5 bases from V and 7 from J, leaving 18 bases between them. Germline loops: CDR1 DFQATT, CDR2 SNEGSKA (reference sequence). This CDR3 is 13 amino acids long. CDR3 nucleotide sequence: TGCAGTGCTTCCCGGACTACCCACCAGGAGCAGTACTTC. It yields the protein CSASRTTHQEQYF.

This clonotype has just a few counts. The gene calls are TRBV6-1 and TRBJ2-1, with 12 bases matching TRBD2. The V segment lost 6 bases and the J segment 0 bases; nucleotides outside the gene matches: 6. The CDR3 loop spans 17 amino acids. Germline V lookup: CDR1 MNHNS, CDR2 SASEGT. The CDR3 spells CASRRTTSGSSYNEQFF. The CDR3 coding sequence is TGTGCCAGCAGACGAACGACTAGCGGGAGCTCCTACAATGAGCAGTTCTTC.

This clonotype appeared a few times. The V gene is TRBV20-1, the J gene TRBJ2-1; D might be TRBD1 or TRBD2, each matching 6 bases. The CDR3 totals 14 residues. Germline V gene sequence: CDR1 DFQATT, CDR2 SNEGSKA (reference sequence). The germline V and J ends were trimmed by 6 bases and 9 bases, with 21 bases remaining between them. CDR3 in DNA: TGCAGTGCGAATCGGGGGCCTCGCCGGGCTGAGCAGTTCTTC. This gives the protein CSANRGPRRAEQFF.

The chain couples TRBV11-3 to TRBJ2-1, with unresolved D. CDR1 is SGHNT and CDR2 is YENEEA in the germline V gene. This CDR3 comprises 13 residues. The V end was cut by 3 bases, the J end by 5 bases, with 8 bases between. The CDR3 loop is CASSFDKNNEQFF. The CDR3 DNA reads as TGTGCCAGCAGCTTCGATAAAAACAATGAGCAGTTCTTC.

The CDR3 is CARGPGKRSGTGTGYTF. CDR3 nucleotides: TGTGCCCGCGGGCCGGGGAAACGTTCCGGGACAGGCACTGGCTACACCTTC. This chain joins TRBV6-1 and TRBJ1-2; 8 bases line up with TRBD1. The CDR3 runs to 17 residues. After removal of 11 bases from V and 7 bases from J, the junction contained 24 bases not matched to a gene. The germline V gene encodes CDR1 MNHNS and CDR2 SASEGT.

V is TRBV5-1 and J is TRBJ2-5, with unresolved D. CDR1 is SGHRS, CDR2 YFSETQ, per germline. The length of the CDR3 is 11 residues. V lost 4 bases, J lost 5 bases, and 6 bases lay in between. This CDR3 is CASSGDETQYF. In nucleotides, the CDR3 is TGCGCCAGCAGCGGGGATGAGACCCAGTACTTC.